This T cell receptor (beta chain) was sequenced in a study of patients and donors after allogeneic stem cell transplantation (dated by TCRdb to 2018 to 2020). Library generation was performed with RT-PCR. Sequenced on a NextSeq 550. TCRdb trimmed public reads at Q25 via fastp, called clones via MiXCR and kept in-frame beta chains. A single entry per CDR3 protein holds the most common genes and DNA from its merged rows. This sample is represented by about 960,000 distinct CDR3 sequences; approximately 19% of them were singletons. Together, the top ten hold 5.5% to 6.5% of the sample. This clonotype was detected only a few times. This receptor's antigen is unknown. No per-base quality is available; no much larger clone lies one base away. Deletion took 3 bases off V and 4 bases off J, with a span of 12 bases between the germline ends. The CDR3 covers 14 residues, taking in both the cysteine and the phenylalanine. This entry keeps only the CDR3 DNA: 42 bases, framed from base 1.

The receptor chain draws on TRBV12-3 or TRBV12-4 and TRBJ1-1; 5 matching bases give a weak D call of TRBD1. Sequenced: blood, either unsorted or a sorted T cell fraction (not recorded which). The clonotype comes from a human donor who was either an allogeneic HSCT recipient or a stem cell or donor lymphocyte infusion donor (not recorded which). It is not recorded whose cells these are; they may come from a transplant donor. The nucleotide sequence is TGTGCCAGCAGTTTTAAGGGGATCGGCACTGAAGCTTTCTTT. The translation is CASSFKGIGTEAFF.